The clone carrying this T cell receptor beta chain was seen repeatedly, ten times or more. The antigen remains unidentified. This entry is derived from a study of response to subunit inactivated influenza vaccine. V was trimmed by 6 bases and J by 7 bases, leaving 25 bases between them. This CDR3 has 17 residues. TCRdb ran MiXCR on the RT-PCR reads and lists one entry per CDR3 protein. Among about 520,000 distinct CDR3 sequences listed, under 8.5% were seen once. Study-wide findings and caveats: There was a suggestion from the authors that each seasonal influenza vaccination recruits few new T cells.

This receptor was identified in a man between 50 and 69 years old who received an inactivated influenza vaccine. The sample here was PBMCs from blood, taken roughly 24 months after vaccination. The V call is TRBV12-3 or TRBV12-4, the J call TRBJ1-3, with a weak D call TRBD1 (5 bases). CDR3 DNA sequence: TGTGCCAGCAGAGGATACCCTTCAAGGGGAACCGGGAACACCATATATTTT. As protein: CASRGYPSRGTGNTIYF.